This record covers a single T cell receptor beta chain. What it binds is unknown. The CDR3 extends over 16 amino acids. Germline lookup yields CDR1 SGHAT and CDR2 FQNNGV. V lost 5 bases to trimming and J lost 1 base, with 17 bases between them. The data are from a study of early T cells in non-severe SARS-CoV-2 infection. Findings and caveats of the study: In VDJdb matching, anti-spike CD8 responses were favored while private and CD4 specificities went missing.

Individual cDNA molecules each received unique molecular identifiers attached to them. TCRdb passed the 5' RACE reads through MiXCR, listing each CDR3 protein once. The sample gives some 87,000 distinct CDR3 sequences, roughly 13% of which show up once; about 1.5% is in the top ten. This chain connects TRBV11-2 to TRBJ1-2; possible D gene TRBD1, 5 bases. Sample: whole blood. This clonotype was obtained from an adult who was a healthcare worker with PCR-confirmed SARS-CoV-2 infection or an uninfected control (not recorded which). CDR3 nucleotides: TGTGCCAGCAGCCGATCTTATATGACAGATAACTATGGCTACACCTTC. Protein product: CASSRSYMTDNYGYTF.